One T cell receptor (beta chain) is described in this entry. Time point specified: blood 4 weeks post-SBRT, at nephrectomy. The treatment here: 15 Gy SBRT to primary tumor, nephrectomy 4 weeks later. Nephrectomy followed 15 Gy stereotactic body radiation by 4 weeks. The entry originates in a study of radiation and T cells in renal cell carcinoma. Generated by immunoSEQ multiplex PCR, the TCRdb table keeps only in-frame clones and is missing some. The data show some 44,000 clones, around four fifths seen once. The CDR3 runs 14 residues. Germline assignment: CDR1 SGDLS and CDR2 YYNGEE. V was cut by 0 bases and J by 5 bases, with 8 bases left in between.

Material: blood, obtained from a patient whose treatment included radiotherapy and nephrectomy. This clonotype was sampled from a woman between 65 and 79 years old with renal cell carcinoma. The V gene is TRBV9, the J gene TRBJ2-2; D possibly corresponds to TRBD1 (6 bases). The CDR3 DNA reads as TGTGCCAGCAGCGTAGGAGGGGGTACCGGGGAGCTGTTTTTT. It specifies CASSVGGGTGELFF. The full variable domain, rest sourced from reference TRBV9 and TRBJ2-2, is DSGVTQTPKHLITATGQRVTLRCSPRSGDLSVYWYQQSLDQGLQFLIQYYNGEERAKGNILERFSAQQFPDLHSELNLSSLELGDSALYFCASSVGGGTGELFFGEGSRLTVL.